What follows are 15 T cell receptor beta chains derived from one specimen sequenced in a study of cytomegalovirus exposure and HLA in healthy donors. TCRdb keeps only in-frame clones here, not all; method: immunoSEQ multiplex PCR. In the table there are 200,000 or so clones, around 80% of which are singletons. Sequenced input: PBMCs. These receptor sequences come from a woman aged 25-40 years in good health and CMV-seropositive.

The CDR3 loop is CASSVAQRETKNIQYF. For the CDR3, the DNA is TGTGCCAGCAGTGTAGCCCAGCGGGAGACCAAAAACATTCAGTACTTC. The chain combines TRBV2 with TRBJ2-4; the match to TRBD2 covers 8 bases. Germline CDR1 and CDR2: SNHLY and FYNNEI. The CDR3 length is 16 residues. Trimming removed 4 bases from V and 2 bases from J; junction bases left unmatched: 7.

The V call is TRBV6-5, the J call TRBJ1-5, with 8 nucleotides matching TRBD1. V dropped 10 bases and J dropped 5; count of bases not matched to a gene: 13. This CDR3 has 15 residues. Germline V gene data show CDR1 as MNHEY and CDR2 as SVGAGI. Here the CDR3 reads CATAARNRGDQPQHF. CDR3 sequence (DNA): TGTGCCACCGCCGCAAGGAACAGGGGGGATCAGCCCCAGCATTTT.

This clone was observed once. The chain links TRBV27 to TRBJ2-2; tentative D call: TRBD2 (7 bases). The germline V and J ends were trimmed by 5 bases and 3 bases, with 16 bases remaining between them. The CDR3 runs to 16 residues. Germline V lookup: CDR1 MNHEY, CDR2 SMNVEV (reference sequence). DNA of the CDR3: TGTGCCAGCAGTCGCCGACTAGGGGGGGACACCGGGGAGCTGTTTTTT. This sequence encodes CASSRRLGGDTGELFF.

The rearrangement joins TRBV7-9 to TRBJ2-5; maybe TRBD2 (6 bases). Trimming cost V 5 bases and J 1 base, with 14 bases left between them. The germline CDR1 and CDR2 sequences are SEHNR and FQNEAQ (reference sequence). This CDR3 contains 15 residues. The CDR3 loop reads CASSRIAESQETQYF. For the CDR3, the DNA is TGTGCCAGCAGCCGTATAGCGGAGTCCCAAGAGACCCAGTACTTC. The variable domain in full, with the rest retrieved from reference TRBV7-9 and TRBJ2-5, is DTGVSQNPRHKITKRGQNVTFRCDPISEHNRLYWYRQTLGQGPEFLTYFQNEAQLEKSRLLSDRFSAERPKGSFSTLEIQRTEQGDSAMYLCASSRIAESQETQYFGPGTRLLVL.

This rearrangement joins TRBV27 to TRBJ2-7, with 9 nucleotides matching TRBD1. V was pared by 6 bases and J by 5 bases, with 2 bases of the junction left unmatched. The CDR3 is 12 residues long. The germline gives CDR1 MNHEY, CDR2 SMNVEV (reference sequence). The CDR3 sequence is CASRGQGHEQYF. For the CDR3, the DNA is TGTGCCAGCAGGGGACAGGGCCACGAGCAGTACTTC.

The chain couples TRBV30 to TRBJ2-7; D gene ambiguous. The germline V gene encodes CDR1 GTSNPN and CDR2 SVGIG (reference sequence). The CDR3 runs to 13 residues. V gave up 2 bases and J gave up 3 bases, with 11 bases separating them. This CDR3 is CAWSRLSYYEQYF. CDR3 nucleotide sequence: TGTGCCTGGAGTCGCCTCTCCTACTACGAGCAGTACTTC.

This clone showed up just once. The rearrangement joins TRBV7-9 to TRBJ1-5; 8 bases are a match to TRBD1. CDR3 size: 15 residues. The germline gives CDR1 SEHNR, CDR2 FQNEAQ (reference sequence). J gave up 3 bases and V 5 bases, and 6 bases lay outside the gene matches. The DNA of the CDR3 is TGTGCCAGCAGCATTTCGACAGGGGACAATCAGCCCCAGCATTTT. It yields the protein CASSISTGDNQPQHF.

This chain connects TRBV7-9 to TRBJ1-5; 8 positions match TRBD1. V trimming: 4 bases; J trimming: 7 bases; junction bases outside the gene matches: 15. The CDR3 totals 17 residues. Looked up from germline, CDR1 is SEHNR and CDR2 is FQNEAQ (reference sequence). DNA of the CDR3: TGTGCCAGCAGCTCAACTTTAGGACAGGGCTGGCGGCAGCCCCAGCATTTT. Translating gives CASSSTLGQGWRQPQHF.

The V call is TRBV7-3, the J call TRBJ2-1; 10 bases are a match to TRBD2. Looked up from germline, CDR1 is SGHTA and CDR2 is FQGTGA. The length of the CDR3 is 18 residues. Losses at the gene ends were 1 base for V and 4 bases for J; bases not matched to a gene: 10. In DNA, the CDR3 is TGTGCCAGCAGCTTAAAAGGTACTAGCGGGAAATCATACAATGAGCAGTTCTTC. This translates into CASSLKGTSGKSYNEQFF. The variable domain in full, with the rest retrieved from reference TRBV7-3 and TRBJ2-1, is GAGVSQTPSNKVTEKGKYVELRCDPISGHTALYWYRQSLGQGPEFLIYFQGTGAADDSGLPNDRFFAVRPEGSVSTLKIQRTERGDSAVYLCASSLKGTSGKSYNEQFFGPGTRLTVL.

The rearrangement joins TRBV6-1 to TRBJ2-7, with D tentatively TRBD2 (5 bases). V lost 6 bases and J lost 5, with 14 bases in between. Per the germline V gene, CDR1 is MNHNS and CDR2 is SASEGT. This CDR3 spans 13 amino acids. CDR3 loop: CASRRLLGDEQYF. Written as DNA, the CDR3 is TGTGCCAGCAGACGTTTACTAGGCGACGAGCAGTACTTC.

This clone is a singleton in its sample. The chain recombines TRBV18 with TRBJ1-1; D is ambiguous. V was shortened by 3 bases and J by 2 bases, with 13 bases between the two germline ends. This CDR3 has 15 amino acids. The germline CDR1 and CDR2 sequences are KGHSH and LQKENI. CDR3 nucleotide sequence: TGTGCCAGCTCACCGAAAGGCAACAGCAACACTGAAGCTTTCTTT. This translates into CASSPKGNSNTEAFF.

The chain couples TRBV2 to TRBJ1-2; D might be TRBD1 (5 bases). V lost 7 bases, J lost 2 bases, and 11 bases lay in between. The CDR3 sequence is 13 residues long. In germline, CDR1 is SNHLY, CDR2 FYNNEI. This chain's CDR3 is CASTRGGNYGYTF. The CDR3 DNA reads TGTGCCAGCACGAGGGGAGGGAACTATGGCTACACCTTC.

The rearrangement links TRBV5-1 to TRBJ2-7; 8 bases agree with TRBD1. From germline, CDR1 is SGHRS and CDR2 YFSETQ. This CDR3 is 14 amino acids long. V lost 0 bases and J lost 3; bases outside the gene matches: 2. The CDR3 is CASSLGQGIYEQYF. The CDR3 nucleotides read TGCGCCAGCAGCTTGGGACAGGGGATCTACGAGCAGTACTTC.

The J gene is TRBJ2-7, the V gene TRBV7-6; weak D call: TRBD2 (6 bases). V lost 2 bases, J lost 2 bases, and 13 bases lay in between. The CDR3 runs to 15 residues. Germline-derived CDR1 and CDR2 are SGHVS and FNYEAQ. The CDR3: CASSLSVGSAYEQYF. In nucleotides, the CDR3 is TGTGCCAGCAGCTTATCTGTCGGGAGCGCCTACGAGCAGTACTTC.

The J gene is TRBJ2-2, the V gene TRBV7-9; 12 positions agree with TRBD2. From germline, CDR1 is SEHNR and CDR2 FQNEAQ (reference sequence). The CDR3 spans 16 residues. Trimming took 1 base from V and 6 from J; bases not matched to a gene: 3. The CDR3 DNA sequence: TGTGCCAGCAGCTTAGTGACTAGCGGGAGCCCCGGGGAGCTGTTTTTT. Residues: CASSLVTSGSPGELFF.